One sample yielded the 25 T cell receptor beta chains listed below, sequenced in a study of blood T cell repertoires in COVID-19. Sequenced by immunoSEQ multiplex PCR; TCRdb stores in-frame clones only, minus some. The sample includes tens of thousands of clones, 86% of them seen just once. Material for sequencing was peripheral blood. These receptors were taken from a man between 25 and 39 years old with acute or convalescent COVID-19.

The count of this clone is one. The chain recombines TRBV19 with TRBJ1-6; tentative D call: TRBD1 (5 bases). Germline CDR1 is LNHDA and CDR2 is SQIVND (reference sequence). The CDR3 covers 14 residues. CDR3 coding DNA: TGTGCAACATCCGCCGACAGAGATAATTCACCCCTCCACTTT. Protein product: CATSADRDNSPLHF.

The chain employs TRBV10-3 and TRBJ2-3, with D uncertain. Germline V gene data show CDR1 as ENHRY and CDR2 as SYGVKD. This CDR3 has 13 residues. The ends were cut back, 0 bases at V and 7 bases at J, with 8 bases in the middle. The CDR3 sequence: CAISESAAHTQYF. Here the CDR3 DNA reads TGTGCCATCAGTGAGTCGGCCGCCCATACGCAGTATTTT.

This clone was recorded a few times. The V and J genes are TRBV7-9 and TRBJ1-1; D might be TRBD1 (5 bases). The CDR3 length is 14 residues. V shed 5 bases and J shed 4 bases, with 14 bases lying between them. Germline CDR1 and CDR2: SEHNR and FQNEAQ (reference sequence). The DNA for the CDR3 is TGTGCCAGCAGCCCCCCTGGGGGGGTCACTGAAGCTTTCTTT. As protein: CASSPPGGVTEAFF.

The gene calls are TRBV6-6 and TRBJ2-5, with 8 bases fitting TRBD2. This CDR3 comprises 16 residues. Germline CDR1 and CDR2: MNHNY and SVGAGI (reference sequence). V was clipped by 5 bases and J by 4 bases; unmatched bases: 12. The CDR3 here is CASSHGRGGSTETQYF. The CDR3, as DNA: TGTGCCAGCAGTCACGGCCGGGGGGGTTCAACAGAGACCCAGTACTTC.

The chain is built from TRBV5-1 and TRBJ2-1, with D uncertain. Trimming removed 6 bases from V and 0 bases from J, with 16 bases in between. Germline V gene lookup returns CDR1 SGHRS and CDR2 YFSETQ. The CDR3 runs 16 residues. CDR3 sequence reads: CASIVSPRSSYNEQFF. The CDR3 DNA reads as TGCGCCAGCATTGTAAGCCCCCGGAGCTCCTACAATGAGCAGTTCTTC.

The chain links TRBV5-6 to TRBJ1-3; D might be TRBD1 (6 bases). V shed 0 bases and J shed 0 bases, with 13 bases lying between them. The length of the CDR3 is 17 residues. The germline V gene encodes CDR1 SGHDT and CDR2 YYEEEE. CDR3 residues: CASSLAHTGYSGNTIYF. The CDR3 DNA sequence: TGTGCCAGCAGCTTGGCTCATACAGGGTACTCTGGAAACACCATATATTTT.

CDR3: CASRTGYANTGELFF. The CDR3 region has the DNA TGTGCCAGCCGGACAGGGTACGCGAACACCGGGGAGCTGTTTTTT. V and J are TRBV27 and TRBJ2-2, with 8 nucleotides matching TRBD1. This CDR3 spans 15 amino acids. Looked up from germline, CDR1 is MNHEY and CDR2 is SMNVEV (reference sequence). The V segment lost 8 bases and the J segment 0 bases; nucleotides outside the gene matches: 5.

This clone was observed once. The CDR3 bases are TGTGCCACCAGCACCCGGGCGGGGGGGAGCACAGATACGCAGTATTTT. Translated, it gives CATSTRAGGSTDTQYF. The chain couples TRBV15 to TRBJ2-3, with 9 bases identical to TRBD2. Germline V gene sequence: CDR1 LNHNV, CDR2 YYDKDF (reference sequence). V shed 4 bases, J shed 0 bases, and the junction held 5 bases outside the gene matches. CDR3 length: 16 residues.

The rearrangement uses TRBV19 and TRBJ2-1; 14 bases fit TRBD2. Trimming removed 6 bases from V and 6 bases from J; junction bases left unmatched: 4. This CDR3 region has 15 residues. Germline-derived CDR1 and CDR2 are LNHDA and SQIVND (reference sequence). CDR3 protein: CASRKGLAGGNEQFF. CDR3 sequence (DNA): TGTGCCAGTAGAAAAGGACTAGCGGGAGGCAATGAGCAGTTCTTC.

The V gene is TRBV7-9, the J gene TRBJ2-5; no definite D call. The V gene's germline CDR1 is SEHNR and CDR2 FQNEAQ (reference sequence). The germline V and J ends were trimmed by 3 bases and 5 bases, with 4 bases remaining between them. The CDR3 runs to 11 residues. CDR3 in DNA: TGTGCCAGCAGCTTCGGGGAGACCCAGTACTTC. Translating it yields CASSFGETQYF. Drawing the rest from reference TRBV7-9 and TRBJ2-5, the complete variable domain is DTGVSQNPRHKITKRGQNVTFRCDPISEHNRLYWYRQTLGQGPEFLTYFQNEAQLEKSRLLSDRFSAERPKGSFSTLEIQRTEQGDSAMYLCASSFGETQYFGPGTRLLVL.

The V and J genes are TRBV18 and TRBJ2-3, with TRBD2 identical over 13 bases. J lost 7 bases, V lost 1 base, and 5 bases had no gene match. The V gene's germline CDR1 is KGHSH and CDR2 LQKENI. This CDR3 is 16 amino acids long. DNA of the CDR3: TGTGCCAGCTCACCACGTGGACTAGCGGGAGTTCATACGCAGTATTTT. Its protein product is CASSPRGLAGVHTQYF. The full variable domain, with the rest looked up from reference TRBV18 and TRBJ2-3, is NAGVMQNPRHLVRRRGQEARLRCSPMKGHSHVYWYRQLPEEGLKFMVYLQKENIIDESGMPKERFSAEFPKEGPSILRIQQVVRGDSAAYFCASSPRGLAGVHTQYFGPGTRLTVL.

The V gene is TRBV4-2, the J gene TRBJ1-1; D gene uncertain. The CDR3 has 16 residues. V was trimmed by 1 base and J by 5 bases, leaving 17 bases between them. Germline CDR1 and CDR2: LGHNA and YNFKEQ. Here the CDR3 reads CASSQVQSVIKTEAFF. The CDR3 DNA reads as TGTGCCAGCAGCCAAGTGCAATCGGTCATCAAAACTGAAGCTTTCTTT.

The chain uses TRBV27 and TRBJ1-4, with 9 positions matching TRBD1. The CDR3 is 15 amino acids. Germline CDR1 and CDR2: MNHEY and SMNVEV (reference sequence). V lost 5 bases, J lost 7 bases, and 8 bases stayed unmatched. The CDR3 DNA reads TGTGCCAGCAGTAACAGGGGGCACGTCCGTGAAAAACTGTTTTTT. Protein sequence: CASSNRGHVREKLFF.

The genes are TRBV5-1 and TRBJ2-2, with 7 bases that match TRBD1. This CDR3 has 14 residues. Germline CDR1 and CDR2: SGHRS and YFSETQ. V lost 2 bases, J lost 5 bases, and 3 bases stayed unmatched. CDR3 in amino acids: CASSFGQETGELFF. The CDR3 nucleotides read TGCGCCAGCAGCTTCGGACAGGAGACCGGGGAGCTGTTTTTT.

This chain links TRBV30 with TRBJ2-2; 15 bases are a match to TRBD2. Germline V gives CDR1 GTSNPN, CDR2 SVGIG (reference sequence). Losses at the gene ends were 3 bases for V and 6 bases for J; bases not matched to a gene: 8. The CDR3 has 17 amino acids. DNA of the CDR3: TGTGCCTGGAGCCAGGGGACTAGCGGGAGGTGGGCCGGGGAGCTGTTTTTT. This codes for CAWSQGTSGRWAGELFF.

In its sample, this clone was seen once. The V and J genes are TRBV7-8 and TRBJ1-1; maybe TRBD1 (6 bases). Germline CDR1 is SGHVS and CDR2 is FQNEAQ. CDR3 length: 15 amino acids. V lost 5 bases, J lost 4 bases, and 17 bases lay in between. The CDR3 is CASSRAGGGGTEAFF. CDR3 coding DNA: TGTGCCAGCAGCCGAGCGGGGGGAGGGGGCACTGAAGCTTTCTTT. The whole variable domain, remainder taken from reference TRBV7-8 and TRBJ1-1, is GAGVSQSPRYKVAKRGQDVALRCDPISGHVSLFWYQQALGQGPEFLTYFQNEAQLDKSGLPSDRFFAERPEGSVSTLKIQRTQQEDSAVYLCASSRAGGGGTEAFFGQGTRLTVV.

This chain links TRBV3-1 (or the pseudogene TRBV3-2) with TRBJ1-4; D perhaps matches TRBD1 (6 bases). The V end lost 5 bases, the J end lost 5 bases, and 12 bases lay between the germline ends. This CDR3 is 14 amino acids long. The germline CDR1 and CDR2 sequences are LGHDT and YNNKEL (reference sequence). The CDR3 protein is CASSGGGRNEKLFF. The CDR3 DNA sequence: TGTGCCAGCAGCGGGGGGGGGCGAAATGAAAAACTGTTTTTT.

The chain joins TRBV24-1 to TRBJ2-3; no clear D gene. The germline gives CDR1 KGHDR, CDR2 SFDVKD. The CDR3 spans 15 residues. Trimming took off 1 base at V and 0 bases at J, with 7 bases between the two ends. The CDR3 region has the DNA TGTGCCACCAGTGATTTCTCGGGTAGCACAGATACGCAGTATTTT. Its translation: CATSDFSGSTDTQYF.

V gene TRBV7-8 combines with J gene TRBJ1-4, with TRBD1 matching over 9 bases. The length of the CDR3 is 16 residues. Germline V lookup: CDR1 SGHVS, CDR2 FQNEAQ. V shed 2 bases and J 2 bases; nucleotides not matched to a gene: 3. The chain's CDR3 is CASSLITGGTNEKLFF. DNA for the CDR3: TGTGCCAGCAGCTTAATAACAGGGGGCACTAATGAAAAACTGTTTTTT.

The V call is TRBV5-1, the J call TRBJ2-7; possibly TRBD1 for D (5 bases). The CDR3 length is 12 residues. Looked up from germline, CDR1 is SGHRS and CDR2 is YFSETQ. V was trimmed by 4 bases and J by 7 bases, leaving 12 bases between them. CDR3 coding DNA: TGCGCCAGCAGCGCCAGGGTGGGAGAGCAGTACTTC. Its translation: CASSARVGEQYF. Drawing the rest from reference TRBV5-1 and TRBJ2-7, the complete variable domain is KAGVTQTPRYLIKTRGQQVTLSCSPISGHRSVSWYQQTPGQGLQFLFEYFSETQRNKGNFPGRFSGRQFSNSRSEMNVSTLELGDSALYLCASSARVGEQYFGPGTRLTVT.

This sequence joins TRBV6-5 and TRBJ2-3; D is undetermined. The germline V and J ends were trimmed by 5 bases and 4 bases, with 13 bases remaining between them. Germline loops: CDR1 MNHEY, CDR2 SVGAGI. The CDR3 length is 14 residues. CDR3 in amino acids: CASSRVRKPDTQYF. The CDR3 DNA follows: TGTGCCAGCAGTCGGGTCCGTAAACCAGATACGCAGTATTTT.

This clone was detected many times. V and J are TRBV27 and TRBJ2-3; perhaps TRBD1 as D (7 bases). V lost 5 bases and J 6 bases, leaving 15 bases between the germline ends. Per germline, CDR1 MNHEY and CDR2 SMNVEV (reference sequence). The CDR3 has 14 amino acids. CDR3 nucleotides: TGTGCCAGCAGTCCCCAGGGGGGTTGGGATACGCAGTATTTT. Amino acids: CASSPQGGWDTQYF.

The rearrangement joins TRBV7-9 to TRBJ1-1, with TRBD1 matching 8 bases. Trimming removed 7 bases from V and 12 bases from J; junction bases left unmatched: 10. Germline V gene sequence: CDR1 SEHNR, CDR2 FQNEAQ (reference sequence). The CDR3 covers 12 residues. The CDR3 sequence is CASTPIGQGSFF. For the CDR3, the DNA is TGTGCCAGCACCCCTATTGGACAGGGTTCTTTCTTT.

The chain combines TRBV15 with TRBJ1-4; D gene ambiguous. Germline CDR1 is LNHNV and CDR2 is YYDKDF (reference sequence). The CDR3 is 16 amino acids. Trimming took off 2 bases at V and 4 bases at J, with 14 bases between the two ends. The CDR3 loop is CATSRPILQVNEKLFF. The CDR3 coding sequence is TGTGCCACCAGCAGACCAATTCTGCAGGTTAATGAAAAACTGTTTTTT. Variable domain in full (rest from reference TRBV15 and TRBJ1-4): DAMVIQNPRYQVTQFGKPVTLSCSQTLNHNVMYWYQQKSSQAPKLLFHYYDKDFNNEADTPDNFQSRRPNTSFCFLDIRSPGLGDTAMYLCATSRPILQVNEKLFFGSGTQLSVL.

This clone was seen only once. The gene calls are TRBV3-1 (or the pseudogene TRBV3-2) and TRBJ1-2; D is unresolved. The V gene lost 1 base and the J gene lost 7 bases, with 7 bases spanning the gap. Germline-derived CDR1 and CDR2 are LGHDT and YNNKEL (reference sequence). This CDR3 is built from 12 residues. The CDR3 DNA follows: TGTGCCAGCAGCCAAGTAGAGGGTGGCTACACCTTC. This encodes CASSQVEGGYTF.